The 18 T cell receptor beta chains given below trace back to one sample, sequenced in a study of glioma-infiltrating T cells. The iRepertoire nested amplicon-rescue multiplex PCR amplified TCR alpha and beta CDR3s from RNA. TCRdb re-called the multiplex PCR reads through MiXCR, storing one row per CDR3 protein. The sample yields roughly 120,000 distinct CDR3 sequences, 20% to 30% seen once. What was sequenced was glioma tissue, nonneoplastic brain tissue, or PBMCs (not recorded which). These receptors came from a human donor with low-grade glioma or glioblastoma, undergoing nonglioma brain surgery, or in good health (not recorded which).

The chain joins TRBV5-8 to TRBJ2-3, with a possible D match to TRBD2 (5 bases). Germline-derived CDR1 and CDR2 are SGHTS and YDEGEE. The CDR3 extends over 14 amino acids. The V end was cut by 0 bases, the J end by 6 bases, with 11 bases between. The CDR3 protein is CASSLDGITDTQYF. Written as DNA, the CDR3 is TGTGCCAGCAGCTTGGACGGGATCACGGATACGCAGTATTTT.

As concerns this clonotype: This may be a read error, as it is one base from a much larger clone. V is TRBV24-1 and J is TRBJ2-2; 10 nucleotides line up with TRBD2. Trimming removed 3 bases from V and 1 base from J; junction bases left unmatched: 4. This CDR3 is built from 17 residues. The germline CDR1 and CDR2 sequences are KGHDR and SFDVKD. CDR3 DNA: TGTGCCACCAGTGATCCCGGACTAGCGGTGAACACCGGGGAGCTGTTTTTT. Translated, it gives CATSDPGLAVNTGELFF.

At least ten counts were recorded for this clonotype. The rearrangement joins TRBV6-1 to TRBJ2-3, with TRBD2 matching 7 bases. The CDR3 covers 15 residues. V dropped 5 bases and J dropped 1; count of bases not matched to a gene: 6. The V gene's germline CDR1 is MNHNS and CDR2 SASEGT. The CDR3 sequence is CASSYRGGRTDTQYF. CDR3 in DNA: TGTGCCAGCAGTTACCGGGGAGGGCGCACAGATACGCAGTATTTT.

This clonotype occurred many times. CDR3 bases: TGTGCCAGCAGTTACGGGGACAGGGAAAGCAATGAGCAGTTCTTC. This codes for CASSYGDRESNEQFF. The V gene is TRBV6-6, the J gene TRBJ2-1; 9 bases agree with TRBD1. The CDR3 length is 15 residues. V lost 2 bases to trimming and J lost 6 bases; unmatched junction nucleotides: 5. Germline loops: CDR1 MNHNY, CDR2 SVGAGI (reference sequence).

This clonotype was recorded at least ten times. This chain links TRBV6-2 or TRBV6-3 with TRBJ2-1; tentative D call: TRBD1 (6 bases). Trimming took 2 bases from V and 0 from J, leaving 14 bases between them. Germline V gene data show CDR1 as MNHEY and CDR2 as SVGEGT. The CDR3 loop spans 17 amino acids. Here the CDR3 DNA reads TGTGCCAGCAGTTACGGGGGCGGAGGCCCCTCCTACAATGAGCAGTTCTTC. Translating it yields CASSYGGGGPSYNEQFF.

The table lists this clonotype with many counts. The chain has TRBV6-1 and TRBJ2-3, with TRBD1 as a possible D gene (5 bases). The CDR3 has 14 residues. Germline CDR1 is MNHNS and CDR2 is SASEGT. The V end was cut by 5 bases, the J end by 2 bases, with 11 bases between. The CDR3 DNA sequence: TGTGCCAGCAGTTATTACAGGTCCACAGATACGCAGTATTTT. Protein: CASSYYRSTDTQYF.

This clonotype was seen ten or more times. This sequence joins TRBV18 and TRBJ1-5, with D uncertain. The germline gives CDR1 KGHSH, CDR2 LQKENI. The length of the CDR3 is 15 residues. The V end lost 3 bases, the J end lost 5 bases, and 14 bases lay between the germline ends. In DNA, the CDR3 is TGTGCCAGCTCACCGCCGGGTGAAGGTGATCAGCCCCAGCATTTT. The encoded protein is CASSPPGEGDQPQHF.

The CDR3 nucleotides read TGCGCCAGCAGCCAGTTATTTTGGCTACCCGACAATGAGCAGTTCTTC. The encoded protein is CASSQLFWLPDNEQFF. The chain uses TRBV4-3 and TRBJ2-1; D call uncertain. Germline CDR1 LGHNA, CDR2 YSLEER. This CDR3 contains 16 residues. V was trimmed by 3 bases and J by 5 bases, leaving 17 bases between them.

On this clonotype: A much larger clone is a single base away; this may be a read error. The chain employs TRBV28 and TRBJ2-1, with TRBD2 identical over 11 bases. The CDR3 contains 13 residues. Losses at the gene ends were 11 bases for V and 9 bases for J; bases not matched to a gene: 9. Germline-derived CDR1 and CDR2 are MDHEN and SYDVKM. The CDR3 loop reads CAAGASGRREQFF. The CDR3 DNA sequence: TGTGCCGCTGGGGCTAGCGGGAGGCGTGAGCAGTTCTTC.

This clonotype has at least ten counts. The chain couples TRBV4-2 to TRBJ2-7; weak D call: TRBD1 (6 bases). Trimming cost V 4 bases and J 2 bases, with 15 bases left between them. The CDR3 length is 15 residues. Germline V gives CDR1 LGHNA, CDR2 YNFKEQ. The CDR3 here is CASSLDWTATYEQYF. The CDR3 coding sequence is TGTGCCAGCAGCCTAGACTGGACAGCTACCTACGAGCAGTACTTC.

To note about this clonotype: This may come from a read error, since a much larger clone is one base off. Likely a read error: the CDR3 ends without its conserved phenylalanine or tryptophan. V and J are TRBV6-1 and TRBJ2-7; 9 bases are shared with TRBD1. There are 16 residues in the CDR3. Germline loops: CDR1 MNHNS, CDR2 SASEGT. CDR3 amino acids: CAGSSGQGKSSYEQYL. The CDR3 DNA sequence: TGTGCCGGCAGCAGCGGACAGGGGAAGAGCTCCTACGAGCAGTACCTC.

In this sample, this clonotype turned up many times. The chain uses TRBV29-1 and TRBJ2-7; unclear D gene. The CDR3 totals 12 residues. Germline V gene sequence: CDR1 SQVTM, CDR2 ANQGSEA. The V gene lost 3 bases and the J gene lost 0 bases, with 6 bases spanning the gap. The chain's CDR3 is CSVEWGSYEQYF. The CDR3 DNA reads as TGCAGCGTTGAGTGGGGCTCCTACGAGCAGTACTTC.

The V call is TRBV6-2 or TRBV6-3, the J call TRBJ2-7; maybe TRBD2 (5 bases). The CDR3 is made up of 17 amino acids. V was pared by 1 base and J by 1 base, with 17 bases between. Looked up from germline, CDR1 is MNHEY and CDR2 is SVGEGT. The CDR3 here is CASSYLSRIEGSYEQYF. CDR3 sequence (DNA): TGTGCCAGCAGTTACTTGAGCAGGATAGAGGGTTCCTACGAGCAGTACTTC.

At least ten counts were recorded for this clonotype. This chain connects TRBV10-3 to TRBJ2-3; D unclear. V was clipped by 0 bases and J by 0 bases, with 7 bases between them. The CDR3 has 15 residues. Germline V lookup: CDR1 ENHRY, CDR2 SYGVKD. The CDR3 bases are TGTGCCATCAGTGAGTCGCTTAGCAGCACAGATACGCAGTATTTT. It translates to CAISESLSSTDTQYF.

The table lists this clonotype with many counts. V is TRBV9 and J is TRBJ2-7, with no clear D. Between the trimmed V and J ends, which lost 0 bases and 7 bases, there was a span of 8 bases. From germline, CDR1 is SGDLS and CDR2 YYNGEE. The CDR3 runs 12 residues. The CDR3: CASSVEVGEQYF. The CDR3 DNA sequence: TGTGCCAGCAGCGTAGAGGTTGGTGAGCAGTACTTC.

About this clonotype: A junction boundary mismatches the germline segment, possibly from a read error. The rearrangement joins TRBV6-2 or TRBV6-3 to TRBJ2-5; 7 nucleotides line up with TRBD1. CDR3 size: 17 residues. The germline V gene encodes CDR1 MNHEY and CDR2 SVGEGT. The CDR3 DNA reads TGTGCCAGCAGTTACCGGGTACGGGACAGCCTCCAGGAGACCCATTACTTC. Encoded protein: CASSYRVRDSLQETHYF.

This clonotype was recorded many times. The V gene is TRBV14, the J gene TRBJ2-1; D possibly matches TRBD1 or TRBD2 (5 bases each). The CDR3 is 10 amino acids. Germline V gene lookup returns CDR1 SGHDN and CDR2 FVKESK. V was pared by 8 bases and J by 9 bases, with 8 bases between. In DNA form, the CDR3 reads TGTGCCAGCGGGGGAAGTGAGCAGTTCTTC. Translated: CASGGSEQFF.

This clonotype showed up many times. This sequence joins TRBV6-2 or TRBV6-3 and TRBJ1-1; TRBD1 is a possible D gene (5 bases). From germline, CDR1 is MNHEY and CDR2 SVGEGT. This CDR3 is built from 14 residues. The V and J ends lost 0 bases and 4 bases respectively, with 9 bases between them. CDR3 residues: CASSYSGGGTEAFF. The CDR3 DNA sequence: TGTGCCAGCAGTTACTCGGGGGGTGGCACTGAAGCTTTCTTT.